This is a list of T cell receptor beta chains from one sample in a study of blood T cell repertoires in COVID-19. Here immunoSEQ multiplex PCR was the method, and the copy in TCRdb shows in-frame clones only, minus some. The table lists approximately 230,000 clones, 70% to 90% of them singletons. What was sequenced was peripheral blood. These receptors were obtained from a man younger than 35 with active or convalescent COVID-19. CDR3s include the opening cysteine and the closing phenylalanine or tryptophan. The D gene is left open where the match is weak.

j_call v_call d_call cdr3_aa
TRBJ2-7 TRBV7-2 TRBD1 CASSPNVGGRAYEQYF
TRBJ2-7 TRBV19 TRBD2 CASSKVSGPAYEQYF
TRBJ2-2 TRBV11-2 TRBD1 CASRYRRGGSNTGELFF
TRBJ2-2 TRBV27 TRBD1 CASRGGQGVGELFF
TRBJ1-4 TRBV18 . CASSPAGSPEKLFF
TRBJ2-2 TRBV7-9 TRBD1 CASRPGTGSTGELFF
TRBJ1-1 TRBV29-1 . CSAGVLRVSGTEAFF
TRBJ1-1 TRBV19 . CASSTLTRGTEAFF
TRBJ1-1 TRBV6-5 . CASSYSRVSTEAFF
TRBJ2-3 TRBV4-1 . CASSQDGGLRSTDTQYF
TRBJ2-5 TRBV9 . CASSAHDTGGVETQYF
TRBJ2-7 TRBV5-4 . CASSSADGSYEQYF
TRBJ2-3 TRBV6-2/TRBV6-3 . CASSYSIADTQYF
TRBJ1-5 TRBV19 TRBD1 CATETGAGNQPQHF
TRBJ2-5 TRBV5-1 TRBD2 CASSPSGGALKETQYF
TRBJ1-6 TRBV7-9 TRBD1 CASSLQPGQVRGSPLHF
TRBJ2-2 TRBV4-1 TRBD2 CASRLAENTGELFF
TRBJ2-2 TRBV27 . CASSLSGRGQGKFWAGELFF
TRBJ1-1 TRBV28 . CASSTGERNTEAFF
TRBJ1-1 TRBV12-3/TRBV12-4 . CASSLNLNTEAFF
TRBJ1-2 TRBV9 TRBD1 CASSARTGRSGYTF
TRBJ2-3 TRBV6-2/TRBV6-3 TRBD2 CASSYSSTVPGRASDTQYF
TRBJ1-2 TRBV4-3 TRBD1 CASAERRTGVYGYTF
TRBJ1-2 TRBV6-2/TRBV6-3 . CASSTRDIANFGYTF
TRBJ1-1 TRBV19 . CASSILTGMNTEAFF
TRBJ2-7 TRBV9 TRBD2 CASSLSSGYEQYF
TRBJ2-7 TRBV29-1 . CSVGGALSGEQYF
TRBJ1-1 TRBV20-1 TRBD1 CSASRQGRSSTEAFF
TRBJ2-7 TRBV19 . CASSIWKVGGASEQYF
TRBJ2-5 TRBV18 TRBD2 CASSPTSGKETQYF
TRBJ2-7 TRBV29-1 TRBD1 CSVVGTGGMNEQYF
TRBJ1-2 TRBV6-5 TRBD1 CASTTGTGNGGYTF